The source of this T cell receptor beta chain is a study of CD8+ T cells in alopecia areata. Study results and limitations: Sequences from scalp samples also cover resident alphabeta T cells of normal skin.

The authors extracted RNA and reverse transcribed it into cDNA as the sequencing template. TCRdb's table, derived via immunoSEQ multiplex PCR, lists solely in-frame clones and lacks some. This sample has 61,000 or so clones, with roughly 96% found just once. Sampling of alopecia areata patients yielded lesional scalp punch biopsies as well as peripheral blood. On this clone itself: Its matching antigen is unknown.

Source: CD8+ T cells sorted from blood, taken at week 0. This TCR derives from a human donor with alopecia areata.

DNA of the CDR3: TGTGCCAGCAGCGTGGGACTGTCGAGCGAGCAGTACTTC. This gives the protein CASSVGLSSEQYF. The V and J genes are TRBV9 and TRBJ2-7; weak D call: TRBD2 (6 bases). Germline CDR1 is SGDLS and CDR2 is YYNGEE. V was shortened by 2 bases and J by 6 bases, with 12 bases between the two germline ends. The CDR3 has 13 amino acids.